The 29 T cell receptor beta chains listed next were all sequenced from one sample in a study of neurological immune-mediated disorders. TCRdb re-called the 5' RACE reads with MiXCR, one entry per CDR3 protein. The table has 30,000 or so distinct CDR3 sequences, approximately 12% seen once. Material for sequencing was PBMCs. The receptors stem from a man in his 60s in good health.

This clonotype qualifies as medium-sized. The V call is TRBV6-5, the J call TRBJ1-4; TRBD1 is a possible D gene (5 bases). The germline gives CDR1 MNHEY, CDR2 SVGAGI. V shed 0 bases and J shed 10 bases, with 21 bases lying between them. The CDR3 covers 17 residues. In nucleotides, the CDR3 is TGTGCCAGCAGTTACTCGACCAAGGACACCCTTTCTGGAAAACTGTTTTTT. It specifies CASSYSTKDTLSGKLFF.

This clonotype was seen repeatedly, ten times or more. The conserved final phenylalanine or tryptophan is absent from the CDR3, which likely points to a read error. It is unclear where the CDR3 begins or ends on the DNA, so no DNA is shown, and the CDR3 is as TCRdb lists it. CDR3 sequence reads: CASSYQGLGTPIL. This chain connects TRBV3-1 to TRBJ1-1; the table assigns TRBD1, which was not confirmed against the DNA. Germline V CDR1 and CDR2: LGHDT, YNNKEL (reference sequence). The CDR3 is 13 residues long, counting both termini.

By sample fraction, this clonotype is medium-sized. The junction shows a germline mismatch at one end, possibly a read error. This chain connects TRBV4-3 to TRBJ1-5; D uncertain. Germline loops: CDR1 LGHNA, CDR2 YSLEER. The CDR3 is 17 residues long. Here the CDR3 reads CASSRGYGAGSKQPQHF. Here the CDR3 DNA reads TGCGCCAGCAGCCGGGGATACGGCGCCGGTAGCAAGCAGCCCCAGCATTTT.

This clonotype was detected many times. CDR3 sequence: CSTGAYNEQFF. CDR3 nucleotide sequence: TGCAGCACTGGAGCCTACAATGAGCAGTTCTTC. The rearrangement uses TRBV29-1 and TRBJ2-1; D gene unclear. Germline V lookup: CDR1 SQVTM, CDR2 ANQGSEA. The V gene lost 8 bases and the J gene lost 2 bases, with 7 bases spanning the gap. The CDR3 totals 11 residues.

In this sample, this clonotype turned up many times. The chain links TRBV7-2 to TRBJ2-7; maybe TRBD2 (6 bases). Germline V CDR1 and CDR2: SGHTA, FQGNSA. Trimming took off 5 bases at V and 6 bases at J, with 20 bases between the two ends. CDR3 size: 15 residues. The CDR3 reads CASSPRDGGLREQYF. CDR3 nucleotide sequence: TGTGCCAGCAGCCCCCGGGACGGAGGGCTCCGCGAGCAGTACTTC.

This clonotype was seen ten or more times. V gene TRBV20-1 combines with J gene TRBJ2-3, with a tentative D call TRBD2 (5 bases). The CDR3 contains 12 residues. Germline lookup yields CDR1 DFQATT and CDR2 SNEGSKA (reference sequence). V lost 2 bases and J lost 4, with 7 bases in between. For the CDR3, the DNA is TGCAGTGCTAGACCCGGGGCAGATACGCAGTATTTT. It yields the protein CSARPGADTQYF.

This clonotype occurred many times. The chain links TRBV29-1 to TRBJ2-5, with 11 bases aligning to TRBD2. V was pared by 7 bases and J by 5 bases, with 12 bases of the junction left unmatched. Germline CDR1 is SQVTM and CDR2 is ANQGSEA. The CDR3 sequence is 15 residues long. The CDR3 DNA is TGCAGCGGTCGTTTGACTAGCGGGATTACGGAGACCCAGTACTTC. Translating it yields CSGRLTSGITETQYF. Complete variable domain (other parts from reference TRBV29-1 and TRBJ2-5): SAVISQKPSRDICQRGTSLTIQCQVDSQVTMMFWYRQQPGQSLTLIATANQGSEATYESGFVIDKFPISRPNLTFSTLTVSNMSPEDSSIYLCSGRLTSGITETQYFGPGTRLLVL.

For this clonotype: Sequence at one end of the junction differs from germline and may be a read error. The chain has TRBV6-1 and TRBJ2-3; tentatively, D is TRBD1 (6 bases). Germline lookup yields CDR1 MNHNS and CDR2 SASEGT. The CDR3 spans 15 residues. CDR3 DNA: TGTGCCAGCAGTGAAGGGGGGCGGCTCGCAGATACCCAGTATTTT. Translating gives CASSEGGRLADTQYF.

In its sample, this clonotype was seen many times. The chain couples TRBV5-1 to TRBJ2-2; the D gene could be TRBD1 or TRBD2 (6 bases each). Per germline, CDR1 SGHRS and CDR2 YFSETQ. V dropped 4 bases and J dropped 1 base, with 14 bases sitting between them. The CDR3 length is 16 residues. CDR3 nucleotides: TGCGCCAGCAGCCTGCTCGGGGGCCGGAACACCGGGGAGCTGTTTTTT. Translated: CASSLLGGRNTGELFF.

This clonotype has a count of ten or more. J is TRBJ1-6 and V is TRBV20-1; the D gene is possibly TRBD1 (6 bases). Trimming removed 3 bases from V and 4 bases from J, with 16 bases in between. The CDR3 has 16 residues. Germline V gene lookup returns CDR1 DFQATT and CDR2 SNEGSKA (reference sequence). CDR3 nucleotide sequence: TGCAGTGCTAGGAGACTAGGACAGCTTTATAATTCACCCCTCCACTTT. Amino acid sequence: CSARRLGQLYNSPLHF.

This clonotype is medium-sized (0.01 to 0.1%) in the sample. The chain links TRBV29-1 to TRBJ1-2, with D possibly matching TRBD1 (5 bases). Germline V CDR1 and CDR2: SQVTM, ANQGSEA. The V gene lost 4 bases and the J gene lost 4 bases, with 19 bases spanning the gap. The CDR3 has 15 residues. The CDR3 protein is CSVGLSGEASYGYTF. Written as DNA, the CDR3 is TGCAGCGTTGGTTTGTCGGGGGAAGCGAGCTATGGCTACACCTTC.

This clonotype was observed at least ten times. V gene TRBV7-6 combines with J gene TRBJ1-5, with 7 bases matching TRBD1. From germline, CDR1 is SGHVS and CDR2 FNYEAQ. CDR3 length: 14 amino acids. V trimming: 5 bases; J trimming: 4 bases; junction bases outside the gene matches: 5. The CDR3 region is CASSQQTGNQPQHF. The CDR3 DNA reads TGTGCCAGCAGCCAACAGACAGGGAATCAGCCCCAGCATTTT.

This clonotype was recorded many times. The rearrangement links TRBV5-1 to TRBJ2-3; no firm D call. This CDR3 has 15 residues. The germline V gene has CDR1 SGHRS and CDR2 YFSETQ. Trimming took 0 bases from V and 2 from J, leaving 10 bases between them. The CDR3 nucleotides are TGCGCCAGCAGCTTGGATGTGACCACCACAGATACGCAGTATTTT. This gives the protein CASSLDVTTTDTQYF.

The V call is TRBV7-8, the J call TRBJ1-5; TRBD1 aligns across 9 bases. This CDR3 is built from 13 residues. J lost 8 bases, V lost 5 bases, and 4 bases had no gene match. CDR1 and CDR2 from the germline V gene are SGHVS and FQNEAQ. CDR3 protein: CASSTGGYKPQHF. CDR3 in DNA: TGTGCCAGCAGCACAGGGGGCTATAAGCCCCAGCATTTT.

This clonotype was seen at least ten times. The V and J genes are TRBV4-3 and TRBJ2-1; 14 bases fit TRBD2. Germline-derived CDR1 and CDR2 are LGHNA and YSLEER. The V gene end was trimmed by 1 base and the J gene end by 10 bases; junction bases not matched to a gene: 9. This CDR3 has 17 residues. This chain's CDR3 is CASSQGGGLAGVNEQFF. In DNA, the CDR3 is TGCGCCAGCAGCCAAGGAGGGGGACTAGCGGGAGTCAACGAGCAGTTCTTC.

The sample holds many counts of this clonotype. The chain uses TRBV6-5 and TRBJ2-7; D is uncertain. The CDR3 extends over 14 amino acids. Germline V gives CDR1 MNHEY, CDR2 SVGAGI. Trimming left V 2 bases short and J 4 bases short, with 12 bases between. The DNA for the CDR3 is TGTGCCAGCAGTTACCTACGGGCCCCATACGAGCAGTACTTC. This codes for CASSYLRAPYEQYF.

This clonotype has a count of ten or more. The rearrangement uses TRBV25-1 and TRBJ2-7, with D possibly TRBD1 on 5 matching bases. Germline CDR1 is MGHDK and CDR2 is SYGVNS. Trimming cost V 8 bases and J 2 bases, with 13 bases left between them. The CDR3 is made up of 13 amino acids. The DNA for the CDR3 is TGTGCCAGCCACACCCAAGGGGCCTACGAGCAGTACTTC. Translation: CASHTQGAYEQYF.

The sample holds many counts of this clonotype. The chain couples TRBV9 to TRBJ2-3; 7 bases are a match to TRBD1. V was pared by 3 bases and J by 1 base, with 5 bases of the junction left unmatched. CDR3 size: 15 residues. Germline-derived CDR1 and CDR2 are SGDLS and YYNGEE. The CDR3 sequence is CASSGGQIRTDTQYF. The CDR3 nucleotides read TGTGCCAGCAGCGGGGGACAGATACGCACAGATACGCAGTATTTT.

The sample holds many counts of this clonotype. This chain uses TRBV20-1 with TRBJ2-3; D uncertain. The germline CDR1 and CDR2 sequences are DFQATT and SNEGSKA (reference sequence). CDR3 length equals 11 residues. Trimming took off 6 bases at V and 1 base at J, with 5 bases between the two ends. In DNA, the CDR3 is TGCAGTGCCCACCGCACAGATACGCAGTATTTT. Its translation: CSAHRTDTQYF.

This clonotype occurred many times. CDR3 residues: CASSQLQGKNNEQFF. CDR3 DNA: TGTGCCAGCAGCCAACTGCAGGGGAAAAACAATGAGCAGTTCTTC. The chain combines TRBV7-2 with TRBJ2-1; D is possibly TRBD1 (6 bases). This CDR3 has 15 amino acids. Deletions cut 5 bases from V and 5 bases from J, with 16 bases between. Looked up from germline, CDR1 is SGHTA and CDR2 is FQGNSA. The whole variable domain, filled in from reference TRBV7-2 and TRBJ2-1, reads GAGVSQSPSNKVTEKGKDVELRCDPISGHTALYWYRQSLGQGLEFLIYFQGNSAPDKSGLPSDRFSAERTGGSVSTLTIQRTQQEDSAVYLCASSQLQGKNNEQFFGPGTRLTVL.

In this sample, this clonotype turned up many times. This chain joins TRBV11-2 and TRBJ1-2; D ambiguous. This CDR3 is built from 14 residues. V was trimmed by 6 bases and J by 3 bases, leaving 14 bases between them. Germline CDR1 is SGHAT and CDR2 is FQNNGV. Written as DNA, the CDR3 is TGTGCCAGCAGTTTCTCGGGTTTGGACTATGGCTACACCTTC. It yields the protein CASSFSGLDYGYTF.

This clonotype was observed at least ten times. The genes are TRBV7-9 and TRBJ2-5; D uncertain. The germline V and J ends were trimmed by 2 bases and 2 bases, with 15 bases remaining between them. The CDR3 has 16 residues. Germline V gives CDR1 SEHNR, CDR2 FQNEAQ (reference sequence). CDR3 in amino acids: CASSLKPLAAQETQYF. As DNA, the CDR3 is TGTGCCAGCAGCTTAAAACCTTTGGCAGCACAAGAGACCCAGTACTTC.

The chain carries TRBV11-2 and TRBJ1-3; 7 bases agree with TRBD1. CDR1 and CDR2 from the germline V gene are SGHAT and FQNNGV. Trimming at V came to 10 bases and at J to 4 bases, leaving 13 bases not matched to a gene. CDR3 length: 15 residues. CDR3 sequence reads: CANTRQGSKGNTIYF. For the CDR3, the DNA is TGTGCCAACACCCGACAGGGTTCGAAAGGAAACACCATATATTTT.

The rearrangement uses TRBV5-5 and TRBJ2-7; D could derive from TRBD1 or TRBD2 (5 bases each). Trimming took off 3 bases at V and 2 bases at J, with 12 bases between the two ends. The germline gives CDR1 SGHKS, CDR2 YYEKEE (reference sequence). The CDR3 is made up of 14 amino acids. This chain's CDR3 is CASSWGTGTYEQYF. CDR3 nucleotide sequence: TGTGCCAGCAGCTGGGGGACCGGTACCTACGAGCAGTACTTC.

The chain employs TRBV6-5 and TRBJ1-1, with no clear D. Looked up from germline, CDR1 is MNHEY and CDR2 is SVGAGI. The CDR3 spans 15 residues. The V end lost 10 bases, the J end lost 5 bases, and 23 bases lay between the germline ends. For the CDR3, the DNA is TGTGCCATTAGTTATGTACCGGCTTTCGGGACTGAAGCTTTCTTT. Amino acids: CAISYVPAFGTEAFF.

This clonotype appeared many times. The V and J genes are TRBV24-1 and TRBJ2-2, with D perhaps TRBD2 (5 bases). Trimming left V 6 bases short and J 5 bases short, with 12 bases between. This CDR3 is 14 amino acids long. Germline V gene lookup returns CDR1 KGHDR and CDR2 SFDVKD. The CDR3 DNA reads TGTGCCACCAGTCAAGGAGGCGGGACCGGGGAGCTGTTTTTT. Amino acid sequence: CATSQGGGTGELFF.

The table lists this clonotype with many counts. The rearrangement uses TRBV20-1 and TRBJ1-5, with a tentative D call TRBD1 (6 bases). The CDR3 totals 13 residues. Germline V gene lookup returns CDR1 DFQATT and CDR2 SNEGSKA (reference sequence). The V and J ends lost 5 bases and 6 bases respectively, with 14 bases between them. Here the CDR3 reads CSAESGVGQPQHF. The CDR3, as DNA: TGCAGTGCTGAATCAGGGGTTGGTCAGCCCCAGCATTTT.

This clonotype was picked up many times. This chain connects TRBV29-1 to TRBJ1-1; TRBD1 is a possible D gene (6 bases). V dropped 1 base and J dropped 5 bases, with 14 bases sitting between them. This CDR3 has 14 amino acids. Germline assignment: CDR1 SQVTM and CDR2 ANQGSEA. The CDR3 loop reads CSVEGGRGTTEAFF. The CDR3 DNA is TGCAGCGTTGAAGGGGGCAGGGGAACAACTGAAGCTTTCTTT.

This clonotype was picked up many times. The chain uses TRBV12-3 or TRBV12-4 and TRBJ2-5; D might be TRBD1 or TRBD2, each matching 6 bases. V lost 4 bases and J 5 bases, leaving 23 bases between the germline ends. CDR3 length: 17 amino acids. CDR3 residues: CASSSRGWGQREETQYF. The DNA of the CDR3 is TGTGCCAGCAGTTCCCGGGGGTGGGGGCAGCGAGAGGAGACCCAGTACTTC.